This T cell receptor (beta chain) was profiled in a study of Tregs in tolerant kidney transplant recipients. Study outcomes and limitations: Few patients were studied, so findings need validation in larger groups.

This clone has only a few counts. The antigen is undetermined. Method: immunoSEQ multiplex PCR; TCRdb's copy keeps in-frame clones and lacks some. Of around 31,000 clones listed, 70% to 85% were seen once; the top ten hold approximately 2.2%. The sequence was collected from a human donor in good health. The sequenced sample was Tregs from blood cultured with allogeneic cells.

CDR3 region: CSVVRDRSTDTQYF. The CDR3 region has the DNA TGCAGCGTTGTACGGGACAGAAGCACAGATACGCAGTATTTT. The J gene is TRBJ2-3, the V gene TRBV29-1, with TRBD1 identical over 7 bases. Losses at the gene ends were 4 bases for V and 0 bases for J; bases not matched to a gene: 4. This CDR3 has 14 amino acids. Per germline, CDR1 SQVTM and CDR2 ANQGSEA.